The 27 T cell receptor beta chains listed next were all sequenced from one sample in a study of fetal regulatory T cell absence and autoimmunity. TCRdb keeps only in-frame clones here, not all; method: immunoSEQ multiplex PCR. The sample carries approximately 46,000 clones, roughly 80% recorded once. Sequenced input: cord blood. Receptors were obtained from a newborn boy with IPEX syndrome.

Here the CDR3 reads CAIRPGADYYTQYF. The CDR3 bases are TGTGCCATCAGACCAGGGGCAGACTATTATACGCAGTATTTT. The gene calls are TRBV10-3 and TRBJ2-3; D possibly corresponds to TRBD1 (6 bases). Trimming took 6 bases from V and 7 from J, leaving 17 bases between them. Germline CDR1 is ENHRY and CDR2 is SYGVKD. This CDR3 contains 14 residues.

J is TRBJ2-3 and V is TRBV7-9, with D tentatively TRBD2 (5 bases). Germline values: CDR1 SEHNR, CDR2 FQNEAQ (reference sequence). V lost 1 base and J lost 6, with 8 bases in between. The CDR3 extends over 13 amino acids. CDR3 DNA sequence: TGTGCCAGCAGCTTAGATCGGAGGGATACGCAGTATTTT. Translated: CASSLDRRDTQYF.

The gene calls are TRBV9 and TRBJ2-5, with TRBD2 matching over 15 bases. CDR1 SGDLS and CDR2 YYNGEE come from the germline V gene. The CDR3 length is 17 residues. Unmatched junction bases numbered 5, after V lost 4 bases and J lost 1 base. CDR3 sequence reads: CASSSGLAGGIQETQYF. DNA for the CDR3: TGTGCCAGCAGCTCCGGACTAGCGGGGGGGATCCAAGAGACCCAGTACTTC.

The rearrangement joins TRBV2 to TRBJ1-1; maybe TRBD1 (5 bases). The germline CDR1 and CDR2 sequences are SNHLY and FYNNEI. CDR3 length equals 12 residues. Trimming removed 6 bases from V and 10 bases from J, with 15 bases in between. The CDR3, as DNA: TGTGCCAGCAGCGCAGGGCTCCAGGCAGCTTTCTTT. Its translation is CASSAGLQAAFF.

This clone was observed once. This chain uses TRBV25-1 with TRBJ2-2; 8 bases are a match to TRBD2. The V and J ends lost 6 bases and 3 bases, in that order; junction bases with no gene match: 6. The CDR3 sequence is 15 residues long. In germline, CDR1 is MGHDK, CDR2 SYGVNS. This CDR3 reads CASSGSGRYTGELFF. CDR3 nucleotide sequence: TGTGCCAGCAGCGGGAGCGGGAGATACACCGGGGAGCTGTTTTTT.

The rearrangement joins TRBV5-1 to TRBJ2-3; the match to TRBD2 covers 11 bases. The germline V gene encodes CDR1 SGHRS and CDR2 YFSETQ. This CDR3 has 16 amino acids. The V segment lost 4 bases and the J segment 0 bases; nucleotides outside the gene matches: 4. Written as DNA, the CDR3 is TGCGCCAGCAGCCTCAGACTAGCGGGGAGCACAGATACGCAGTATTTT. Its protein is CASSLRLAGSTDTQYF.

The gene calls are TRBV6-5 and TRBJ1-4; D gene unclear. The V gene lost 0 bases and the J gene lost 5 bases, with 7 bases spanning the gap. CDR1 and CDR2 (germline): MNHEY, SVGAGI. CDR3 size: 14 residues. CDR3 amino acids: CASSYSGWNEKLFF. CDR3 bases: TGTGCCAGCAGTTACTCAGGGTGGAATGAAAAACTGTTTTTT.

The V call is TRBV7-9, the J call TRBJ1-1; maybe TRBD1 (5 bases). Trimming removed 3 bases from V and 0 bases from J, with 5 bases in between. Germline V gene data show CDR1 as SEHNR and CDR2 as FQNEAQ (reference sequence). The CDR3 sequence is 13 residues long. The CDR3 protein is CASSFRVNTEAFF. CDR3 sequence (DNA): TGTGCCAGCAGCTTCAGGGTGAACACTGAAGCTTTCTTT.

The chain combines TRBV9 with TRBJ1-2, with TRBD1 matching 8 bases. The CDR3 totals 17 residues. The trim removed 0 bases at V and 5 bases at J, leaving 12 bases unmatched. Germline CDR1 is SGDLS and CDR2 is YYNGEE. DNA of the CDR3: TGTGCCAGCAGCGTAGCCCGGGACAGGCTATCCTATTATGGCTACACCTTC. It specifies CASSVARDRLSYYGYTF.

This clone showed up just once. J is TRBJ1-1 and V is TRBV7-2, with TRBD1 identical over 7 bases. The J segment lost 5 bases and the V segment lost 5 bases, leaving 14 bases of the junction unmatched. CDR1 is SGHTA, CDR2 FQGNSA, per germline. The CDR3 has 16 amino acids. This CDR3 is CASSPRGKGALTEAFF. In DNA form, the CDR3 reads TGTGCCAGCAGCCCACGGGGTAAGGGGGCTCTGACTGAAGCTTTCTTT. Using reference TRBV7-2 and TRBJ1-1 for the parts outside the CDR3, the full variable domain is GAGVSQSPSNKVTEKGKDVELRCDPISGHTALYWYRQSLGQGLEFLIYFQGNSAPDKSGLPSDRFSAERTGGSVSTLTIQRTQQEDSAVYLCASSPRGKGALTEAFFGQGTRLTVV.

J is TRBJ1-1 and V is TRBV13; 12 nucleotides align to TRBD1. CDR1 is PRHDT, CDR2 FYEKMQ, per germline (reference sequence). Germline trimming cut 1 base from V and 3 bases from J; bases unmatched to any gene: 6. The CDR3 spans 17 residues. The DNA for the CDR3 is TGTGCCAGCAGCTTAGAGGGACAGGGGGCGCGGTACACTGAAGCTTTCTTT. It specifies CASSLEGQGARYTEAFF.

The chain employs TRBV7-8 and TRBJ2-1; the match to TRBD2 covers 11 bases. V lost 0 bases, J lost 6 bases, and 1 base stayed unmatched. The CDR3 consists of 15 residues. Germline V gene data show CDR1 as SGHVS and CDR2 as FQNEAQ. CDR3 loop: CASSLALAGANEQFF. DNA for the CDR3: TGTGCCAGCAGCTTAGCACTAGCGGGAGCCAATGAGCAGTTCTTC.

CDR3 DNA: TGTGCCAGCGGGGGGAACACCGGGGAGCTGTTTTTT. This gives the protein CASGGNTGELFF. This chain uses TRBV7-9 with TRBJ2-2, with D perhaps assigned TRBD1 or TRBD2 (5 bases each). The CDR3 has 12 amino acids. Trimming removed 8 bases at V and 1 base at J, with 5 bases between. CDR1 SEHNR and CDR2 FQNEAQ come from the germline V gene (reference sequence).

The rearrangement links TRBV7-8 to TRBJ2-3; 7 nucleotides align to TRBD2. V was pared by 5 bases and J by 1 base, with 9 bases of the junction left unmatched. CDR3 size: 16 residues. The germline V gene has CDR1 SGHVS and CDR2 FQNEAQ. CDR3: CASSLRLAARTDTQYF. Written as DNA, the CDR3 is TGTGCCAGCAGCCTCCGGCTAGCGGCGCGCACAGATACGCAGTATTTT.

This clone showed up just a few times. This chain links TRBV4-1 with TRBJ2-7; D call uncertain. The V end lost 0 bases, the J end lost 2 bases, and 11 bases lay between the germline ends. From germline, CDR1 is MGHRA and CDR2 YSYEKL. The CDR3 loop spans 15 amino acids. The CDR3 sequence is CASSQDLRLPYEQYF. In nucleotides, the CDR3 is TGCGCCAGCAGCCAAGATCTGCGGCTTCCCTACGAGCAGTACTTC.

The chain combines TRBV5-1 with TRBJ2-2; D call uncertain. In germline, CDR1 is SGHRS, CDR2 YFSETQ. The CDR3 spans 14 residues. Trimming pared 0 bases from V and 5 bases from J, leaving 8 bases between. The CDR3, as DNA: TGCGCCAGCAGCTTGGCGGGTACTACCGGGGAGCTGTTTTTT. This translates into CASSLAGTTGELFF.

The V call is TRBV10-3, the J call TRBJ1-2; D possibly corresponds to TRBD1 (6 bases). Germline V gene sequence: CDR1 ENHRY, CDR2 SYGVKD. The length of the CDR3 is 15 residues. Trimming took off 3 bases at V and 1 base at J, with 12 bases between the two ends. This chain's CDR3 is CAISDNIQGNYGYTF. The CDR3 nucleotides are TGTGCCATCAGTGACAACATACAGGGTAACTATGGCTACACCTTC.

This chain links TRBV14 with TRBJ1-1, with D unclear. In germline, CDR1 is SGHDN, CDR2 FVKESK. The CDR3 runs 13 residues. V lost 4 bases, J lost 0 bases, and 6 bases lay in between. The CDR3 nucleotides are TGTGCCAGCAGCCCCTCTATGAACACTGAAGCTTTCTTT. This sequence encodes CASSPSMNTEAFF.

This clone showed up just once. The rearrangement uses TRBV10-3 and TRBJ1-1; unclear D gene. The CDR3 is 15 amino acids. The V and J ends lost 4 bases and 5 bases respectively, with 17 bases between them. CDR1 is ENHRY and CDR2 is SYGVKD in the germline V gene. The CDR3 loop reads CAISVGPPRETEAFF. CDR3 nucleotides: TGTGCCATCAGTGTGGGCCCCCCTAGAGAAACTGAAGCTTTCTTT.

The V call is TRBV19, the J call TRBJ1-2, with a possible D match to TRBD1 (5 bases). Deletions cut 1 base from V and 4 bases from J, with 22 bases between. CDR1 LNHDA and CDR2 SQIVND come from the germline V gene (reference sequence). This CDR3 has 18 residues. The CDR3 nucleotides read TGTGCCAGTAGTATAGGCCCCCAGGGACCCTCCCTAGGCTATGGCTACACCTTC. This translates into CASSIGPQGPSLGYGYTF. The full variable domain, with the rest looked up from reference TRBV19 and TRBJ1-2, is DGGITQSPKYLFRKEGQNVTLSCEQNLNHDAMYWYRQDPGQGLRLIYYSQIVNDFQKGDIAEGYSVSREKKESFPLTVTSAQKNPTAFYLCASSIGPQGPSLGYGYTFGSGTRLTVV.

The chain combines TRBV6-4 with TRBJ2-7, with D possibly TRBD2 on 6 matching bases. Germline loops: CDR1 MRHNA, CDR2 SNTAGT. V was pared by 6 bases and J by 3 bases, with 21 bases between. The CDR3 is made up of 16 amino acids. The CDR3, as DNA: TGTGCCAGCAGGCGGCTAGCGACAGAGAAAGTCTACGAGCAGTACTTC. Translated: CASRRLATEKVYEQYF.

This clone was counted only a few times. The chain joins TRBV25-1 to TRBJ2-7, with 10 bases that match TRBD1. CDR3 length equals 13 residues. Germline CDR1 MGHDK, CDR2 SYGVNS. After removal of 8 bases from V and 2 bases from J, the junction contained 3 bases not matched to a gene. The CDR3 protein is CASRDRGTYEQYF. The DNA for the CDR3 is TGTGCCAGCCGGGACAGGGGTACCTACGAGCAGTACTTC.

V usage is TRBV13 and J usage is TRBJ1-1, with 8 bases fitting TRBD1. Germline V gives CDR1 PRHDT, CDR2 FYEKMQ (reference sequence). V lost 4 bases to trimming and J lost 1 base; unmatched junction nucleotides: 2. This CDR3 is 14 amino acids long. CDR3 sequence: CASSSGGQNTEAFF. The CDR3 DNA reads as TGTGCCAGCAGCTCAGGGGGCCAGAACACTGAAGCTTTCTTT.

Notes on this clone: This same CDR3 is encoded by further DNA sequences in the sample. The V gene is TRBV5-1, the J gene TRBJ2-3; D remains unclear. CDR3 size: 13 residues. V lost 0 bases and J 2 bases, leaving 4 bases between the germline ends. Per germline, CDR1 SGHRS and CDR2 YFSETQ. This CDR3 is CASSLGLTDTQYF. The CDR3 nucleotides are TGCGCCAGCAGCTTGGGACTCACAGATACGCAGTATTTT.

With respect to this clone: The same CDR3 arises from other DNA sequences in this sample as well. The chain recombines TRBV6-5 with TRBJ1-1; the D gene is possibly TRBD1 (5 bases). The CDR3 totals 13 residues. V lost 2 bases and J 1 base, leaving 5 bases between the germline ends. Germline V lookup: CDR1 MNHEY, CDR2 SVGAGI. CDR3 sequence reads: CASSYRGNTEAFF. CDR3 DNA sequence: TGTGCCAGCAGTTACAGGGGGAACACTGAAGCTTTCTTT.

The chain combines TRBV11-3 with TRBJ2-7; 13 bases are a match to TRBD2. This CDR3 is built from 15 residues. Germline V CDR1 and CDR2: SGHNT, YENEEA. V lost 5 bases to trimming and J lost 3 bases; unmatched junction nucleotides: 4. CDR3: CASSPRTSGGYEQYF. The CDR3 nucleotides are TGTGCCAGCAGCCCACGGACTAGCGGGGGCTACGAGCAGTACTTC.

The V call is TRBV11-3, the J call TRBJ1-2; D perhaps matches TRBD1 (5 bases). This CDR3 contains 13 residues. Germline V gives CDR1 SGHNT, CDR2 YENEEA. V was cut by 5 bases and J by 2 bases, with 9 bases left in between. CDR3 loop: CASSGRVNYGYTF. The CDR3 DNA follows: TGTGCCAGCAGCGGCAGGGTAAACTATGGCTACACCTTC.